Detailed here is one T cell receptor beta chain. Its antigen is still unknown. Germline V gene sequence: CDR1 SNHLY, CDR2 FYNNEI. The CDR3 sequence is 13 residues long. These data are taken from a study of CXCR3-negative and CXCR3-positive naive CD8 T cells. Study results and limitations: Across naive subsets, surface CD5 expression was comparable, and TCR strength was inferred from properties of the TRB CDR3. Cryopreserved PBMCs had partly decreased CXCR3 expression; fresh PBMCs were used in most assays. Naive CXCR3-positive and CXCR3-negative cells shared TRBV-TRBJ usage; memory cells diverged.

UMI-labeled 5' RACE TRB cDNA libraries were prepared from the cells. Reprocessing the 5' RACE reads, TCRdb reports a single entry for every CDR3 protein and omits DNA. Its table records about 38,000 distinct CDR3 sequences. This rearrangement joins TRBV2 to TRBJ2-1. Input material: memory CD8+ T cells from blood. This receptor was identified in a human donor in good health. Some clones in this sample may be carry-over from other donors' samples. The CDR3 sequence: CAGPKDLYNEQFF.